The source of this T cell receptor beta chain is a study of vaccination and CD4 T cells after COVID-19. Study-wide background: Six males and four females, two of them Hispanic, were enrolled as convalescents. The study, taken as a whole, reports: Spike mono-reactivity was found in 304 of 307 vaccine-specific clones from convalescent patients.

This clonotype came up a few times. Its antigen is still unknown. Treatment reported: roughly ten-day PBMC culture with coronavirus spike peptide pools or control peptides (ViraFEST assay). Samples of CD4+ T cells were obtained from the unexposed donor before the COVID-19 pandemic (2011-2018). Cultures used more than 1.5 million PBMCs per well, about 10 IU/ml IL-2 and around 9.2 ug/ml peptides. The Oncomine TCR Beta short-read assay was applied to DNA of cultured CD4+ T cells. CD4+ T cells were cultured, and genomic DNA was extracted from them. Using its own MiXCR run on the PCR reads, TCRdb lists one record per CDR3 protein. The sample consists of several thousand distinct CDR3 sequences, 47% of them appearing once. The sample was CD4+ T cells from blood, cultured in vitro. This receptor was obtained from a human donor in good health.

The CDR3 coding sequence is TGTGCCAGCAGCTTGGACCCCGGGACGGGCACGGAGACCCAGTACTTC. Its protein is CASSLDPGTGTETQYF. The chain uses TRBV5-6 and TRBJ2-5, with D perhaps being TRBD1 or TRBD2 (5 bases each). There are 16 residues in the CDR3. V was clipped by 0 bases and J by 5 bases, with 17 bases between them. Germline values: CDR1 SGHDT, CDR2 YYEEEE.